The 27 T cell receptor beta chains below come from one sample, sequenced in a study of spatial heterogeneity in lung cancer. TCRdb ran MiXCR on the 5' RACE reads and lists one entry per CDR3 protein. The sample lists roughly 120,000 distinct CDR3 sequences; roughly an eighth were seen once. Time point of the sample: blood at routine non-recurrence follow-up after resection. Unsorted whole RNA from tumor, nontumor lung or frozen PBMC underwent sequencing. The specimen was PBMCs, collected at follow-up. The source is a male donor with early-stage non-small cell lung cancer.

This clonotype was found many times. The V and J genes are TRBV6-2 or TRBV6-3 and TRBJ2-1; D call uncertain. The CDR3 consists of 13 residues. V lost 2 bases to trimming and J lost 7 bases, with 9 bases between them. Germline CDR1 and CDR2: MNHEY and SVGEGT. The CDR3 DNA reads as TGTGCCAGCAGTTACGAAGGGTATAATGAGCAGTTCTTC. This sequence encodes CASSYEGYNEQFF.

This clonotype appeared many times. The J gene is TRBJ2-5, the V gene TRBV5-1; D remains ambiguous. CDR3 size: 12 residues. Per the germline V gene, CDR1 is SGHRS and CDR2 is YFSETQ. V was shortened by 4 bases and J by 5 bases, with 9 bases between the two germline ends. The CDR3 here is CASSRDRETQYF. As DNA, the CDR3 is TGCGCCAGCAGCCGAGATCGGGAGACCCAGTACTTC.

In this sample, this clonotype turned up a few times. V and J are TRBV5-5 and TRBJ2-1; TRBD1 matches 11 bases. Unmatched junction bases numbered 7, after V lost 4 bases and J lost 7 bases. CDR3 length: 15 amino acids. Germline CDR1 is SGHKS and CDR2 is YYEKEE (reference sequence). CDR3 sequence reads: CASSRGQGGENEQFF. For the CDR3, the DNA is TGTGCCAGCAGCAGGGGACAGGGGGGCGAGAATGAGCAGTTCTTC.

This chain joins TRBV28 and TRBJ1-2, with D uncertain. This CDR3 contains 13 residues. Trimming shortened V by 8 bases and J by 5 bases, and 15 bases separated the two germline ends. Germline CDR1 and CDR2: MDHEN and SYDVKM. The CDR3 protein is CASGSGRIYGYTF. The CDR3 nucleotides are TGTGCCAGCGGCTCCGGTCGTATTTATGGCTACACCTTC.

In this sample, this clonotype turned up many times. This sequence joins TRBV4-2 and TRBJ2-1; 8 bases are a match to TRBD2. The CDR3 extends over 15 amino acids. The junction had 11 bases not matched to a gene; V was cut back by 5 bases and J by 8 bases. Germline V gives CDR1 LGHNA, CDR2 YNFKEQ. The CDR3: CASSYGTRGWDEQFF. The CDR3 bases are TGTGCCAGCAGCTACGGGACTAGGGGATGGGATGAGCAGTTCTTC.

This chain connects TRBV4-2 to TRBJ1-2, with 9 bases lining up with TRBD1. Germline lookup yields CDR1 LGHNA and CDR2 YNFKEQ. V shed 7 bases and J 5 bases; nucleotides not matched to a gene: 11. This CDR3 is built from 15 residues. The CDR3 sequence: CASNEVQGAGYGYTF. The CDR3 coding sequence is TGTGCCAGCAACGAGGTACAGGGGGCTGGGTATGGCTACACCTTC.

This clonotype was counted between two and nine times. The V and J genes are TRBV6-5 and TRBJ2-5; the match to TRBD1 covers 8 bases. After removal of 6 bases from V and 4 bases from J, the junction contained 10 bases not matched to a gene. The CDR3 has 15 residues. The germline CDR1 and CDR2 sequences are MNHEY and SVGAGI. The CDR3 spells CASSQGAGVLETQYF. DNA of the CDR3: TGTGCCAGCAGCCAGGGGGCAGGTGTATTAGAGACCCAGTACTTC.

This clonotype was counted only a few times. The genes are TRBV18 and TRBJ2-5; D remains unclear. Between the trimmed V and J ends, which lost 1 base and 6 bases, there was a span of 6 bases. CDR3 length: 12 amino acids. Germline V gene sequence: CDR1 KGHSH, CDR2 LQKENI. DNA for the CDR3: TGTGCCAGCTCACCACTCGGCCAGACCCAGTACTTC. This translates into CASSPLGQTQYF.

In its sample, this clonotype was seen a few times. The V and J genes are TRBV4-1 and TRBJ2-1; D unclear. Trimming stripped 7 bases from V and 7 bases from J, with 14 bases between. Germline V CDR1 and CDR2: MGHRA, YSYEKL. This CDR3 comprises 13 residues. CDR3: CASNRPGRNEQFF. CDR3 DNA: TGCGCCAGCAACCGCCCGGGTAGGAATGAGCAGTTCTTC.

The gene calls are TRBV7-2 and TRBJ1-4; D gene uncertain. CDR3 size: 13 residues. The V end was cut by 1 base, the J end by 8 bases, with 8 bases between. Germline loops: CDR1 SGHTA, CDR2 FQGNSA. In nucleotides, the CDR3 is TGTGCCAGCAGCTTAGGGACGAAAGAAAAACTGTTTTTT. It is translated as CASSLGTKEKLFF.

The chain is built from TRBV10-2 and TRBJ2-1; TRBD2 matches 10 bases. V dropped 5 bases and J dropped 4; count of bases not matched to a gene: 5. CDR1 and CDR2 (germline): WSHSY, SAAADI. This CDR3 comprises 15 residues. The CDR3 sequence: CASSYSGGRYNEQFF. The DNA for the CDR3 is TGCGCCAGCAGTTATAGCGGGGGGAGGTACAATGAGCAGTTCTTC.

The rearrangement joins TRBV6-1 to TRBJ2-5, with D perhaps matching TRBD2 (6 bases). The germline gives CDR1 MNHNS, CDR2 SASEGT. CDR3 length: 14 amino acids. Deletions cut 1 base from V and 5 bases from J, with 11 bases between. The CDR3 DNA reads as TGTGCCAGCAGTGAAGGTTCGGGGGTGGAGACCCAGTACTTC. Translation gives CASSEGSGVETQYF.

This clonotype was detected many times. The rearrangement uses TRBV5-6 and TRBJ1-5; 8 bases are a match to TRBD1. Germline V gene sequence: CDR1 SGHDT, CDR2 YYEEEE. The CDR3 loop spans 15 amino acids. Losses at the gene ends were 4 bases for V and 4 bases for J; bases not matched to a gene: 7. The CDR3 nucleotides read TGTGCCAGCAGCCTGGCAGGGGGCTTAAATCAGCCCCAGCATTTT. Protein sequence: CASSLAGGLNQPQHF.

The DNA of the CDR3 is TGTGCCAGCAGGGTACAGGTCATGAACACTGAAGCTTTCTTT. It codes for CASRVQVMNTEAFF. The rearrangement uses TRBV6-2 or TRBV6-3 and TRBJ1-1; perhaps TRBD1 as D (5 bases). This CDR3 is built from 14 residues. Deletions cut 6 bases from V and 0 bases from J, with 11 bases between. The germline V gene encodes CDR1 MNHEY and CDR2 SVGEGT.

The sample holds many counts of this clonotype. The chain is built from TRBV20-1 and TRBJ1-1, with 7 bases lining up with TRBD1. There are 13 residues in the CDR3. V shed 2 bases and J 4 bases; nucleotides not matched to a gene: 4. Germline lookup yields CDR1 DFQATT and CDR2 SNEGSKA (reference sequence). The CDR3 sequence: CSARRQGGTEAFF. In DNA form, the CDR3 reads TGCAGTGCTAGAAGGCAGGGGGGCACTGAAGCTTTCTTT.

This clonotype was counted only a few times. CDR3 region: CASSPFGYEQYF. The CDR3 DNA is TGCGCCAGCAGCCCCTTCGGATACGAGCAGTACTTC. The chain couples TRBV5-1 to TRBJ2-7; no clear D gene. In germline, CDR1 is SGHRS, CDR2 YFSETQ. This CDR3 has 12 amino acids. V lost 4 bases and J lost 4, with 9 bases in between. The variable domain in full, with the rest retrieved from reference TRBV5-1 and TRBJ2-7, is KAGVTQTPRYLIKTRGQQVTLSCSPISGHRSVSWYQQTPGQGLQFLFEYFSETQRNKGNFPGRFSGRQFSNSRSEMNVSTLELGDSALYLCASSPFGYEQYFGPGTRLTVT.

V usage is TRBV28 and J usage is TRBJ1-1; maybe TRBD1 (6 bases). Trimming cost V 3 bases and J 1 base, with 12 bases left between them. This CDR3 region has 15 residues. Germline V gives CDR1 MDHEN, CDR2 SYDVKM. The CDR3 sequence: CASSFISTGNTEAFF. In nucleotides, the CDR3 is TGTGCCAGCAGTTTTATTTCGACAGGGAACACTGAAGCTTTCTTT.

V gene TRBV28 combines with J gene TRBJ1-1; D is perhaps TRBD1 (5 bases). The V gene's germline CDR1 is MDHEN and CDR2 SYDVKM. The CDR3 length is 11 residues. The V end lost 7 bases, the J end lost 6 bases, and 9 bases lay between the germline ends. CDR3 sequence: CASTRGAEAFF. For the CDR3, the DNA is TGTGCCAGCACCCGGGGGGCTGAAGCTTTCTTT.

This clonotype was found many times. The chain combines TRBV5-1 with TRBJ2-5; no clear D gene. The CDR3 covers 15 residues. Germline V gene lookup returns CDR1 SGHRS and CDR2 YFSETQ. V was trimmed by 2 bases and J by 4 bases, leaving 15 bases between them. CDR3 loop: CASSFSDPLRETQYF. The CDR3 DNA is TGCGCCAGCAGCTTTTCTGACCCGCTCAGAGAGACCCAGTACTTC.

The genes are TRBV7-6 and TRBJ2-7; the match to TRBD1 covers 8 bases. CDR1 is SGHVS and CDR2 is FNYEAQ in the germline V gene. This CDR3 is 14 amino acids long. V trimming: 3 bases; J trimming: 7 bases; junction bases outside the gene matches: 8. CDR3 sequence (DNA): TGTGCCAGCAGCTTCGCGGACAGGGTATATGAGCAGTACTTC. Residues: CASSFADRVYEQYF.

The CDR3: CSAPGIAGSEAFF. CDR3 sequence (DNA): TGCAGTGCCCCTGGGATCGCGGGATCCGAAGCTTTCTTT. The V call is TRBV20-1, the J call TRBJ1-1; D unclear. Germline V lookup: CDR1 DFQATT, CDR2 SNEGSKA (reference sequence). The V end lost 6 bases, the J end lost 8 bases, and 19 bases lay between the germline ends. The CDR3 sequence is 13 residues long.

V and J are TRBV7-9 and TRBJ1-2, with D possibly matching TRBD1 (5 bases). The V end was cut by 4 bases, the J end by 1 base, with 10 bases between. This CDR3 region has 14 residues. Germline V lookup: CDR1 SEHNR, CDR2 FQNEAQ (reference sequence). The chain's CDR3 is CASSSTGYNYGYTF. CDR3 bases: TGTGCCAGCAGCTCAACAGGTTATAACTATGGCTACACCTTC. Combining the CDR3 with reference TRBV7-9 and TRBJ1-2 gives the whole variable domain DTGVSQNPRHKITKRGQNVTFRCDPISEHNRLYWYRQTLGQGPEFLTYFQNEAQLEKSRLLSDRFSAERPKGSFSTLEIQRTEQGDSAMYLCASSSTGYNYGYTFGSGTRLTVV.

This clonotype was seen at least ten times. The genes are TRBV7-8 and TRBJ2-1; D perhaps matches TRBD1 (5 bases). The V gene lost 5 bases and the J gene lost 4 bases, with 21 bases spanning the gap. The CDR3 has 17 residues. The germline CDR1 and CDR2 sequences are SGHVS and FQNEAQ. CDR3 in DNA: TGTGCCAGCAGCCCCCCACTCAGGACAAATCCTTACAATGAGCAGTTCTTC. Translating gives CASSPPLRTNPYNEQFF. The complete variable domain, with remaining parts taken from reference TRBV7-8 and TRBJ2-1, reads GAGVSQSPRYKVAKRGQDVALRCDPISGHVSLFWYQQALGQGPEFLTYFQNEAQLDKSGLPSDRFFAERPEGSVSTLKIQRTQQEDSAVYLCASSPPLRTNPYNEQFFGPGTRLTVL.

This clonotype was seen ten or more times. This chain uses TRBV3-1 with TRBJ2-7; the D call may be TRBD1 or TRBD2 (5 bases each). From germline, CDR1 is LGHDT and CDR2 YNNKEL (reference sequence). This CDR3 is built from 15 residues. The V gene lost 3 bases and the J gene lost 3 bases, with 15 bases spanning the gap. The DNA for the CDR3 is TGTGCCAGCAGCCACCTAACCGGGGCAGGCTACGAGCAGTACTTC. Its protein product is CASSHLTGAGYEQYF.

This clonotype was observed at least ten times. The J gene is TRBJ2-7, the V gene TRBV5-1; perhaps D is TRBD1 or TRBD2 (5 bases each). CDR3 length: 13 residues. The V end was cut by 1 base, the J end by 4 bases, with 9 bases between. Germline V CDR1 and CDR2: SGHRS, YFSETQ. The CDR3 reads CASSLQGPYEQYF. The CDR3 DNA reads as TGCGCCAGCAGCTTGCAGGGACCTTACGAGCAGTACTTC.

This rearrangement joins TRBV28 to TRBJ2-7; tentative D call: TRBD1 (6 bases). V was trimmed by 7 bases and J by 5 bases, leaving 15 bases between them. This CDR3 has 13 amino acids. CDR1 MDHEN and CDR2 SYDVKM come from the germline V gene. The CDR3 loop reads CASNKQGWDEQYF. CDR3 nucleotide sequence: TGTGCCAGCAACAAACAGGGATGGGACGAGCAGTACTTC.

The rearrangement links TRBV18 to TRBJ2-5; D gene unclear. The CDR3 consists of 16 residues. CDR1 and CDR2 (germline): KGHSH, LQKENI. Between the trimmed V and J ends, which lost 0 bases and 2 bases, there was a span of 13 bases. In DNA, the CDR3 is TGTGCCAGCTCACCACCGAGAGGACGGACGCAAGAGACCCAGTACTTC. This sequence encodes CASSPPRGRTQETQYF.